A single sample gave rise to the 19 T cell receptor beta chains below, sequenced in a study of blood T cell repertoires in COVID-19. TCRdb's copy holds only in-frame clones and misses some; the assay was immunoSEQ multiplex PCR. Of over 250,000 clones in the sample, 80% to 90% were seen once. The sample taken for sequencing was peripheral blood. The receptors derive from a woman between 65 and 79 years old with acute or convalescent COVID-19.

The chain uses TRBV5-1 and TRBJ1-1, with 8 bases aligning to TRBD1. Germline assignment: CDR1 SGHRS and CDR2 YFSETQ. This CDR3 region has 17 residues. Unmatched junction bases numbered 12, after V lost 1 base and J lost 4 bases. The CDR3 DNA is TGCGCCAGCAGCTTGCCTTACCCGGGACAGGCTCTCACTGAAGCTTTCTTT. It encodes CASSLPYPGQALTEAFF.

The chain recombines TRBV5-1 with TRBJ2-3, with D possibly TRBD1 on 6 matching bases. Germline V gene lookup returns CDR1 SGHRS and CDR2 YFSETQ. The CDR3 consists of 14 residues. V gave up 6 bases and J gave up 0 bases, with 11 bases separating them. The CDR3 loop reads CASTSGVSTDTQYF. The CDR3 region has the DNA TGCGCCAGCACCTCAGGGGTTAGCACAGATACGCAGTATTTT.

The chain uses TRBV29-1 and TRBJ2-7; D remains unclear. V lost 0 bases and J 6 bases, leaving 12 bases between the germline ends. Germline values: CDR1 SQVTM, CDR2 ANQGSEA. The CDR3 is 13 amino acids. CDR3 region: CSVEDPTGSEQYF. CDR3 coding DNA: TGCAGCGTTGAAGATCCAACTGGTTCCGAGCAGTACTTC.

The chain is built from TRBV5-8 and TRBJ1-2; tentatively, D is TRBD1 (5 bases). CDR3 length equals 14 residues. V gave up 7 bases and J gave up 4 bases, with 17 bases separating them. From germline, CDR1 is SGHTS and CDR2 YDEGEE. CDR3 bases: TGTGCCAGCGCCTCCAGGGCAAGACTCTATGGCTACACCTTC. As protein: CASASRARLYGYTF.

V is TRBV5-6 and J is TRBJ1-1, with D unclear. V was pared by 3 bases and J by 4 bases, with 13 bases between. Germline CDR1 SGHDT, CDR2 YYEEEE. The CDR3 is 14 residues long. CDR3: CASSSDGRVTEAFF. For the CDR3, the DNA is TGTGCCAGCAGCTCGGACGGGAGGGTCACTGAAGCTTTCTTT.

The chain joins TRBV6-6 to TRBJ1-4, with D unclear. V dropped 8 bases and J dropped 1 base, with 11 bases sitting between them. This CDR3 region has 14 residues. Germline CDR1 reads MNHNY; CDR2 reads SVGAGI (reference sequence). The CDR3 reads CASGNIQTNEKLFF. DNA of the CDR3: TGTGCCAGCGGTAACATCCAAACTAATGAAAAACTGTTTTTT.

The chain links TRBV4-2 to TRBJ1-5; tentatively, D is TRBD1 (5 bases). The CDR3 loop spans 15 amino acids. Germline CDR1 and CDR2: LGHNA and YNFKEQ. Trimming took 0 bases from V and 5 from J, leaving 11 bases between them. The CDR3 DNA follows: TGTGCCAGCAGCCAAGAGTGGCAGGGCCATCAGCCCCAGCATTTT. Its translation is CASSQEWQGHQPQHF.

Details on this clone: Other DNA variants within this sample encode the same CDR3. The rearrangement links TRBV2 to TRBJ1-1, with 7 bases aligning to TRBD1. Trimming removed 6 bases from V and 1 base from J; junction bases left unmatched: 2. Looked up from germline, CDR1 is SNHLY and CDR2 is FYNNEI. The CDR3 has 13 amino acids. CDR3 loop: CASSRQGNTEAFF. Here the CDR3 DNA reads TGTGCCAGCAGCCGACAGGGGAACACTGAAGCTTTCTTT.

The rearrangement joins TRBV6-1 to TRBJ1-6, with 7 positions matching TRBD1. The CDR3 has 16 residues. In germline, CDR1 is MNHNS, CDR2 SASEGT. After removal of 2 bases from V and 9 bases from J, the junction contained 10 bases not matched to a gene. CDR3 amino acids: CASSELTGAWGSPLHF. The CDR3 DNA is TGTGCCAGCAGTGAACTTACAGGGGCCTGGGGTTCACCCCTCCACTTT.

The V gene is TRBV20-1, the J gene TRBJ1-2, with a weak D call TRBD1 (5 bases). CDR3 length: 13 residues. V was cut by 3 bases and J by 2 bases, with 10 bases left in between. Germline V gene sequence: CDR1 DFQATT, CDR2 SNEGSKA (reference sequence). The chain's CDR3 is CSASWTLNYGYTF. CDR3 coding DNA: TGCAGTGCTAGTTGGACACTCAACTATGGCTACACCTTC.

This chain joins TRBV19 and TRBJ1-5; D is possibly TRBD1 (5 bases). The CDR3 consists of 18 residues. In germline, CDR1 is LNHDA, CDR2 SQIVND (reference sequence). Trimming cost V 3 bases and J 1 base, with 19 bases left between them. Here the CDR3 DNA reads TGTGCCAGTAGTATTTCCAGACAGAGCCCGGTGAGCAATCAGCCCCAGCATTTT. This translates into CASSISRQSPVSNQPQHF. The full variable domain, its missing parts supplied by reference TRBV19 and TRBJ1-5, is DGGITQSPKYLFRKEGQNVTLSCEQNLNHDAMYWYRQDPGQGLRLIYYSQIVNDFQKGDIAEGYSVSREKKESFPLTVTSAQKNPTAFYLCASSISRQSPVSNQPQHFGDGTRLSIL.

This sequence joins TRBV11-2 and TRBJ2-2; 8 nucleotides agree with TRBD2. Germline assignment: CDR1 SGHAT and CDR2 FQNNGV. J lost 4 bases, V lost 4 bases, and 14 bases had no gene match. This CDR3 is built from 18 residues. The chain's CDR3 is CASSSPGGAGGVTGELFF. CDR3 DNA: TGTGCCAGCAGCTCCCCTGGGGGGGCGGGGGGAGTCACCGGGGAGCTGTTTTTT.

The gene calls are TRBV4-1 and TRBJ1-2, with D possibly matching TRBD1 (5 bases). The CDR3 totals 15 residues. CDR1 and CDR2 from the germline V gene are MGHRA and YSYEKL. Trimming left V 1 base short and J 0 bases short, with 9 bases between. For the CDR3, the DNA is TGCGCCAGCAGCCAAGGGGCAGGGACTAACTATGGCTACACCTTC. This codes for CASSQGAGTNYGYTF.

This clone was seen just once. V is TRBV3-1 (or the pseudogene TRBV3-2) and J is TRBJ1-6; the D gene is possibly TRBD1 (5 bases). Trimming left V 4 bases short and J 5 bases short, with 12 bases between. Germline CDR1 and CDR2: LGHDT and YNNKEL (reference sequence). The CDR3 is made up of 15 amino acids. The CDR3 bases are TGTGCCAGCAGCCTAAGCCTAGGGGATAATTCACCCCTCCACTTT. It is translated as CASSLSLGDNSPLHF.

The CDR3 DNA is TGTGCCAGCAGTGGGAATTTAGGGGGCTACGAGCAGTACTTC. It specifies CASSGNLGGYEQYF. The rearrangement joins TRBV2 to TRBJ2-7; D is perhaps TRBD1 (6 bases). The germline V and J ends were trimmed by 4 bases and 3 bases, with 13 bases remaining between them. Per the germline V gene, CDR1 is SNHLY and CDR2 is FYNNEI. The CDR3 runs to 14 residues.

This chain connects TRBV3-1 (or the pseudogene TRBV3-2) to TRBJ1-1; D may be TRBD1 (6 bases). The germline V gene encodes CDR1 LGHDT and CDR2 YNNKEL (reference sequence). Deletions cut 2 bases from V and 2 bases from J, with 9 bases between. The CDR3 has 14 amino acids. The DNA for the CDR3 is TGTGCCAGCAGCCAACCAGGGGTCAACACTGAAGCTTTCTTT. Its translation is CASSQPGVNTEAFF.

CDR3 bases: TGTGCCAGCAGTGATTGGGGCCCAGATACGCAGTATTTT. Its translation: CASSDWGPDTQYF. The chain links TRBV6-1 to TRBJ2-3; TRBD1 might be the D (5 bases). Between the trimmed V and J ends, which lost 3 bases and 4 bases, there was a span of 8 bases. CDR3 size: 13 residues. Germline CDR1 reads MNHNS; CDR2 reads SASEGT.

The rearrangement joins TRBV5-1 to TRBJ1-1; 7 bases fit TRBD1. The CDR3 is made up of 14 amino acids. Germline V CDR1 and CDR2: SGHRS, YFSETQ. V gave up 0 bases and J gave up 11 bases; unmatched junction bases: 10. The CDR3, as DNA: TGCGCCAGCAGCTTGGAAATGGACAGGATGGAGGCTTTCTTT. It specifies CASSLEMDRMEAFF.

J is TRBJ2-3 and V is TRBV11-1; D is possibly TRBD1 (5 bases). The germline gives CDR1 SGHAT, CDR2 FQDESV (reference sequence). Trimming removed 5 bases at V and 2 bases at J, with 14 bases between. This CDR3 contains 15 residues. The CDR3, as DNA: TGTGCCAGCAGCCTCCGGCAGGGTGACACAGATACGCAGTATTTT. It codes for CASSLRQGDTDTQYF. Based on the CDR3 plus reference TRBV11-1 and TRBJ2-3, the full variable domain is EAEVAQSPRYKITEKSQAVAFWCDPISGHATLYWYRQILGQGPELLVQFQDESVVDDSQLPKDRFSAERLKGVDSTLKIQPAELGDSAMYLCASSLRQGDTDTQYFGPGTRLTVL.